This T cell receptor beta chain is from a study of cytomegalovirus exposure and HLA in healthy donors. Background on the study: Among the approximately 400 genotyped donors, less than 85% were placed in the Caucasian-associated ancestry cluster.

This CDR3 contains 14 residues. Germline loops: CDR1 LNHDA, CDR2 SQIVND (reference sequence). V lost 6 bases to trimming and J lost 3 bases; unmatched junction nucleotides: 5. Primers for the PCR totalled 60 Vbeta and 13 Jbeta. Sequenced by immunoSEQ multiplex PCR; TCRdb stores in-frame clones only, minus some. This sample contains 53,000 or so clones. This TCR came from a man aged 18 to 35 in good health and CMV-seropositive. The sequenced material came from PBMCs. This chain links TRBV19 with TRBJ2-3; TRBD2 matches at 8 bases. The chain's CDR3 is CASRASGSTDTQYF. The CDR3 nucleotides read TGTGCCAGTAGGGCGAGCGGGAGTACAGATACGCAGTATTTT.